The clone carrying this TCR beta chain occurred a few times. The sample comes from a study of cytomegalovirus exposure and HLA in healthy donors. The PCR employed 60 Vbeta primers together with 13 Jbeta primers. Some clones are missing from TCRdb's copy, which holds only in-frame ones; the method was immunoSEQ multiplex PCR. The repertoire holds tens of thousands of clones, with more than 80% as singletons. This CDR3 is built from 14 residues. Germline CDR1 is MGHRA and CDR2 is YSYEKL. Deletions cut 3 bases from V and 5 bases from J, with 10 bases between. What was sequenced was PBMCs. The sequence was obtained from a woman under 40 in good health and CMV-seronegative. The chain combines TRBV4-1 with TRBJ2-2, with D uncertain. The CDR3 loop reads CASSQVDLTGELFF. DNA of the CDR3: TGCGCCAGCAGCCAGGTTGACTTGACCGGGGAGCTGTTTTTT.